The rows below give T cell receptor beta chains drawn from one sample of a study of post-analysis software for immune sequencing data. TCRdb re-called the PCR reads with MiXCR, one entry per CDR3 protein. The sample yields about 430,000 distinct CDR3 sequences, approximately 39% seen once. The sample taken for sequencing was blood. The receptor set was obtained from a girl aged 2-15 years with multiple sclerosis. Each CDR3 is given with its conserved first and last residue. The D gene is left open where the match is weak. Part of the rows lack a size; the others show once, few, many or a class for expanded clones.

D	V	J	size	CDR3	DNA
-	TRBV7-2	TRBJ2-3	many	CASSTTGSTDTQYF	TGTGCCAGCAGCACAACGGGGAGCACAGATACGCAGTATTTT
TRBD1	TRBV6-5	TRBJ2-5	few	CASSYSGQGALGETQYF	TGTGCCAGCAGTTACTCCGGGCAGGGGGCGCTGGGGGAGACCCAGTACTTC
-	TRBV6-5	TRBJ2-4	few	CASSSGGYQTSKNIQYF	TGTGCCAGCAGTTCAGGGGGGTACCAAACGTCCAAAAACATTCAGTACTTC
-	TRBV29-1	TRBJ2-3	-	CSVRVASTQYF	TGCAGCGTGCGTGTGGCTAGTACGCAGTATTTT
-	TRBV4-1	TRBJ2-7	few	CASSQGGVTYEQYF	TGCGCCAGCAGCCAAGGGGGCGTGACTTACGAGCAGTACTTC
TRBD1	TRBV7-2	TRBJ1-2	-	CASSPDRAANYGYTF	TGTGCCAGCAGCCCCGACAGGGCGGCTAACTATGGCTACACCTTC
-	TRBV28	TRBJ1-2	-	CGTKLEIDTGGYTF	TGTGGAACGAAATTGGAAATAGACACCGGTGGCTACACCTTC
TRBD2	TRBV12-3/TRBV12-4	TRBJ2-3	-	CASSRGSGSTDAQYF	TGTGCCAGCAGCCGTGGTAGCGGGAGCACAGATGCGCAGTATTTT
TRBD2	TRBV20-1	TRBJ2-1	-	CSAFGLAGDDEQFF	TGCAGTGCTTTTGGACTAGCGGGAGACGATGAGCAGTTCTTC
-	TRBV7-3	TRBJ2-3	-	CASSLTRARGTDTQYF	TGTGCCAGCAGCTTAACCCGCGCCAGGGGCACAGATACGCAGTATTTT
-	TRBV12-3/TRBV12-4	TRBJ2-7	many	CASSLPPRYEQYF	TGTGCCAGCAGTTTACCCCCCCGGTACGAGCAGTACTTC
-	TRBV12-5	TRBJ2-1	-	CASGLSLGAVADIIAPNEQFF	TGTGCTAGTGGTTTGTCTCTCGGGGCGGTGGCAGACATTATCGCCCCCAATGAGCAGTTCTTC
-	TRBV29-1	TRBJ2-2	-	CSVDRADTGELFF	TGCAGCGTTGACAGGGCGGATACCGGGGAGCTGTTTTTT
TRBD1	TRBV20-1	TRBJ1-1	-	CSDYTRDRLSEAFF	TGCAGTGATTACACCCGGGACAGGCTTTCTGAAGCTTTCTTT
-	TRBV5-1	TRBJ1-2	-	CASSLDLAGRFSYTF	TGCGCCAGCAGCTTGGACTTGGCAGGCCGGTTTAGCTACACCTTC
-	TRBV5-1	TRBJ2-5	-	CTSSLGAAESIQETQYF	TGCACCAGCAGCTTGGGGGCGGCAGAATCGATCCAAGAGACCCAGTACTTC
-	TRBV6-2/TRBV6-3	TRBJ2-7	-	CASSYSSRVVSYEQYF	TGTGCCAGCAGTTACTCGAGCAGGGTGGTATCCTACGAGCAGTACTTC
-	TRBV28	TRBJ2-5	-	CASQRGGAETQYF	TGTGCCAGCCAAAGGGGGGGCGCAGAGACCCAGTACTTC
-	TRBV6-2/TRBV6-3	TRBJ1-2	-	CASEIGTVANYGYTF	TGTGCCAGCGAGATCGGGACGGTGGCTAACTATGGCTACACCTTC
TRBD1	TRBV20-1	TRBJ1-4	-	CSASPGTGWSNKKLFF	TGCAGTGCTAGCCCCGGGACAGGGTGGTCTAATAAAAAACTGTTTTTT
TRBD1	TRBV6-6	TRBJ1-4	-	CASSPRTGDEKLFF	TGTGCCAGCAGTCCCCGAACAGGGGATGAAAAACTGTTTTTT
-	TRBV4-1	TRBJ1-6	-	CASSPSPSGHGSSPLHF	TGCGCCAGCAGCCCCAGCCCGTCGGGACACGGTTCTTCACCCCTCCACTTT
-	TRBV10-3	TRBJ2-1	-	CAISESALPTPNVRALVGNEQFF	TGTGCCATCAGTGAGTCAGCCCTCCCGACACCAAATGTGAGAGCATTAGTTGGGAATGAGCAGTTCTTC
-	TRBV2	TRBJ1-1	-	CASSLQGESGAEAFF	TGTGCCAGCAGCCTACAGGGTGAATCCGGGGCTGAAGCTTTCTTT
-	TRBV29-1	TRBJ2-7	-	CSVELTGQTYEQYF	TGCAGCGTTGAACTAACAGGGCAAACCTACGAGCAGTACTTC
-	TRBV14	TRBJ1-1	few	CASSPQPMNTEAFF	TGTGCCAGCAGCCCACAACCAATGAACACTGAAGCTTTCTTT
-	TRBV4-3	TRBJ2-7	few	CASSLYRRDEQYF	TGCGCCAGCAGCCTATACAGGAGGGACGAGCAGTACTTC
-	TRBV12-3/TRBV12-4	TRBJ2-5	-	CTSSWSQETQYF	TGTACCAGCAGTTGGAGCCAAGAGACCCAGTACTTC
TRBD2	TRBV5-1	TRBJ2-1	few	CASSWTSGRFGEQFF	TGCGCCAGCAGCTGGACTAGCGGGAGGTTTGGTGAGCAGTTCTTC
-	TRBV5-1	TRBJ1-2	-	CASSLGSLGGYTF	TGCGCCAGCAGCCTCGGGTCTTTGGGTGGCTACACCTTC
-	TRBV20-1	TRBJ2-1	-	CSARIQVGVSYNEQFF	TGCAGTGCTAGAATACAGGTTGGGGTTTCCTACAATGAGCAGTTCTTC
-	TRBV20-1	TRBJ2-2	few	CSLRRDSNTGELFF	TGCAGTCTTCGGAGGGACAGTAACACCGGGGAGCTGTTTTTT
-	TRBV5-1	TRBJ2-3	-	CASSSLSTDTQYF	TGCGCCAGCAGCTCGTTAAGCACAGATACGCAGTATTTT
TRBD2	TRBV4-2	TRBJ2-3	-	CASSQVAAGGQEFSGAQYF	TGTGCCAGCAGCCAAGTCGCGGCGGGGGGGCAGGAGTTTAGCGGGGCGCAGTATTTT
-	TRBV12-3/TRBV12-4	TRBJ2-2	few	CASSPRGMNTGELFF	TGTGCCAGCAGTCCCCGGGGCATGAACACCGGGGAGCTGTTTTTT
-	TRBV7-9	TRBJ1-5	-	CASSEYRELDSNQPQHF	TGTGCCAGCAGCGAATACCGGGAGCTAGATAGCAATCAGCCCCAGCATTTT
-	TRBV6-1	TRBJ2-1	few	CASSDEGRRYNEQFF	TGTGCCAGCAGTGATGAGGGGAGGCGTTACAATGAGCAGTTCTTC
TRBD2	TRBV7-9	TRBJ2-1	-	CASSLIIRTSERFEQFF	TGTGCCAGCAGCTTAATTATCCGGACTAGCGAGAGGTTTGAGCAGTTCTTC
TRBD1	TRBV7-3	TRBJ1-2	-	CAGSASRDRAYGYTF	TGTGCCGGCAGCGCATCCCGGGACAGGGCGTATGGCTACACCTTC
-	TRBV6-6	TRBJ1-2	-	CASSYPNRASNYGYTF	TGTGCCAGCAGTTACCCAAACAGGGCCTCTAACTATGGCTACACCTTC
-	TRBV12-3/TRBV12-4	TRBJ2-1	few	CASTPFEGPLYNEQFF	TGTGCCAGCACCCCTTTTGAGGGGCCCCTCTACAATGAGCAGTTCTTC
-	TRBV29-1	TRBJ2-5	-	CSVAGFVETQYF	TGCAGCGTTGCAGGGTTCGTAGAGACCCAGTACTTC
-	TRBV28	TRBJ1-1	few	CASSLFQGMNTEAFF	TGTGCCAGCAGTTTGTTCCAGGGGATGAACACTGAAGCTTTCTTT
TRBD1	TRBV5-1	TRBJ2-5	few	CASSLRLGTGGEETQYF	TGCGCCAGCAGCTTGCGCCTCGGGACAGGGGGCGAAGAGACCCAGTACTTC
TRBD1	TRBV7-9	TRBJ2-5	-	CAGSFRGRQETQYF	TGTGCCGGCAGCTTCAGGGGGCGTCAGGAGACCCAGTACTTC
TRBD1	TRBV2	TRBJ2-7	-	CVPKDRENEQYF	TGTGTCCCGAAGGACAGGGAAAACGAGCAGTACTTC
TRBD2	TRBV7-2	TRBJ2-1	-	CASSSLLGLAGARVGEQFF	TGTGCCAGCAGTTCATTATTAGGACTAGCGGGAGCCAGAGTTGGTGAGCAGTTCTTC
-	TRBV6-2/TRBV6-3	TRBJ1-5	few	CASSYDSNQPQHF	TGTGCCAGCAGTTATGATAGCAATCAGCCCCAGCATTTT
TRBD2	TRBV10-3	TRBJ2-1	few	CAISVGGSSYNEQFF	TGTGCCATCAGTGTCGGCGGGAGCTCCTACAATGAGCAGTTCTTC